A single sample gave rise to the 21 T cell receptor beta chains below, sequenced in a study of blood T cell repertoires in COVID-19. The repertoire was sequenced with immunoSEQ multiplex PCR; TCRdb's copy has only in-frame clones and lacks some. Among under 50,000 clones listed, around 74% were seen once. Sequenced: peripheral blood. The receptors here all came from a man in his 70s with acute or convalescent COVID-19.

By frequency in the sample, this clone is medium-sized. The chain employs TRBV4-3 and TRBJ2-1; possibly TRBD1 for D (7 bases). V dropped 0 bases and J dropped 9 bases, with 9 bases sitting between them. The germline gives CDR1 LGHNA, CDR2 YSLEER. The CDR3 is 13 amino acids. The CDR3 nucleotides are TGCGCCAGCAGCCAAGATCAGGGGGGTGAGCAGTTCTTC. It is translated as CASSQDQGGEQFF.

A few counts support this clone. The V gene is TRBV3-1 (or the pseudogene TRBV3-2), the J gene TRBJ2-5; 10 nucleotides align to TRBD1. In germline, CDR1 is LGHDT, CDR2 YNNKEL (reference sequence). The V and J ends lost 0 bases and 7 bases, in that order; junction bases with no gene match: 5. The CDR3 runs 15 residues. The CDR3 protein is CASSQDQGTGATQYF. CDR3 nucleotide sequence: TGTGCCAGCAGCCAAGATCAGGGGACAGGGGCGACCCAGTACTTC.

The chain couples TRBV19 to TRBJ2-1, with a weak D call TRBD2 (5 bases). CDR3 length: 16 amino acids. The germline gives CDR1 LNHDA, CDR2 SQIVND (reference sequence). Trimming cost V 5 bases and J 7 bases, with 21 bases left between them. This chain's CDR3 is CASSVGLQTTLNEQFF. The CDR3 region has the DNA TGTGCCAGTAGTGTCGGACTGCAGACGACACTTAATGAGCAGTTCTTC. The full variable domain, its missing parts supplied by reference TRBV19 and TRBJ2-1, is DGGITQSPKYLFRKEGQNVTLSCEQNLNHDAMYWYRQDPGQGLRLIYYSQIVNDFQKGDIAEGYSVSREKKESFPLTVTSAQKNPTAFYLCASSVGLQTTLNEQFFGPGTRLTVL.

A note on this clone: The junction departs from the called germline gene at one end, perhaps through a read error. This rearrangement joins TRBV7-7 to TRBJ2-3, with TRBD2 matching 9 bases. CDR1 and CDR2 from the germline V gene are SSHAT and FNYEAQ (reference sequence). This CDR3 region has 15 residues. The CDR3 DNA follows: TGTGCTAGCAGCTTAGGACTAGCGACCACAGATACGCAGTATTTT. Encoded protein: CASSLGLATTDTQYF.

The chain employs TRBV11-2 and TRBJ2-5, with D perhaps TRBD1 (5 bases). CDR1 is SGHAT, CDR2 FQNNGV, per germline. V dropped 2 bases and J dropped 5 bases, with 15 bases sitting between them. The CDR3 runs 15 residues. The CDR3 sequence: CASSLWRGAVETQYF. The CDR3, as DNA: TGTGCCAGCAGCTTATGGCGTGGGGCGGTGGAGACCCAGTACTTC.

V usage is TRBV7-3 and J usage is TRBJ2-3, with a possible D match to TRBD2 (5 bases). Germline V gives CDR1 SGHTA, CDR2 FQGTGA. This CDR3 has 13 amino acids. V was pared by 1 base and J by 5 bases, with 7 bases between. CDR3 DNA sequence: TGTGCCAGCAGCTTAAATGCGGGAGATACGCAGTATTTT. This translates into CASSLNAGDTQYF. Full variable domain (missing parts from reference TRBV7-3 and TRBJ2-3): GAGVSQTPSNKVTEKGKYVELRCDPISGHTALYWYRQSLGQGPEFLIYFQGTGAADDSGLPNDRFFAVRPEGSVSTLKIQRTERGDSAVYLCASSLNAGDTQYFGPGTRLTVL.

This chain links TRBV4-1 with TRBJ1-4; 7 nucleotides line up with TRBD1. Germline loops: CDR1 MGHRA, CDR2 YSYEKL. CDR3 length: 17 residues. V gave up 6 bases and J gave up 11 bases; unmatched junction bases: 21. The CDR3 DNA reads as TGCGCCAGCAGTCATTCGGTCACTAGGGGGCCGGTGCGGAAACTGTTTTTT. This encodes CASSHSVTRGPVRKLFF.

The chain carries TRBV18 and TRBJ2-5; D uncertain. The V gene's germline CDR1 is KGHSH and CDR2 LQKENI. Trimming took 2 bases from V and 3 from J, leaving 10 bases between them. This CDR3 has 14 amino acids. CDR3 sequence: CASSPTATKETQYF. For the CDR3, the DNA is TGTGCCAGCTCACCAACAGCTACCAAAGAGACCCAGTACTTC.

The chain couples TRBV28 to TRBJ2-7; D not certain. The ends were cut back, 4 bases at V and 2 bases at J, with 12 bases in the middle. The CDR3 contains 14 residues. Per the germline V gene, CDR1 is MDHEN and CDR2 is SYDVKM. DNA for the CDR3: TGTGCCAGCAGTTCCCCGACATCCCCCTACGAGCAGTACTTC. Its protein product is CASSSPTSPYEQYF.

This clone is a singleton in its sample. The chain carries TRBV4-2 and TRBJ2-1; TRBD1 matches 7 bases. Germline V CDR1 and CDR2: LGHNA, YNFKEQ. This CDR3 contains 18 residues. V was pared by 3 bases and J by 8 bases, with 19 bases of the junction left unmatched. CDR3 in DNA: TGTGCCAGCAGCCAGCCCTCCCGCGGAGACAGGGAATGGGATGAGCAGTTCTTC. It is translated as CASSQPSRGDREWDEQFF.

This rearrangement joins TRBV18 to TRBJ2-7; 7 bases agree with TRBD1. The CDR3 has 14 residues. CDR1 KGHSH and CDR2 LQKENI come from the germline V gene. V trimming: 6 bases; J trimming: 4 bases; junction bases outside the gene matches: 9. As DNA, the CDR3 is TGTGCCAGCTCCGCCCCGGGACAGCTTTACGAGCAGTACTTC. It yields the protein CASSAPGQLYEQYF.

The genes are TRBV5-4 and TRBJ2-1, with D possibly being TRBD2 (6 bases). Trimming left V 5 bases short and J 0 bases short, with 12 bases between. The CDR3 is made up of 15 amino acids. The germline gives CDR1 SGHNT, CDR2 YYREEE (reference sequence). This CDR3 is CASRPTSNSYNEQFF. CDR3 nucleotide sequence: TGTGCCAGCAGACCAACTAGCAACTCCTACAATGAGCAGTTCTTC.

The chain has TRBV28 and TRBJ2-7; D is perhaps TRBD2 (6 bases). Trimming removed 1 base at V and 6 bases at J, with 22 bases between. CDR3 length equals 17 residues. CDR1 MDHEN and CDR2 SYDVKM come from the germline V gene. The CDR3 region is CASSLSLGRERSAEQYF. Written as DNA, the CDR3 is TGTGCCAGCAGTTTATCATTAGGGCGGGAACGGTCGGCCGAGCAGTACTTC.

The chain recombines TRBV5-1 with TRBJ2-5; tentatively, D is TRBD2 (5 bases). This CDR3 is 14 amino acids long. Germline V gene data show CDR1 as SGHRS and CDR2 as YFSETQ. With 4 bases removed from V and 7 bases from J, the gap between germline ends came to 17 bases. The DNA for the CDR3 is TGCGCCAGCAGCCTGGATATGGGTGGAGGGACCCAGTACTTC. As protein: CASSLDMGGGTQYF.

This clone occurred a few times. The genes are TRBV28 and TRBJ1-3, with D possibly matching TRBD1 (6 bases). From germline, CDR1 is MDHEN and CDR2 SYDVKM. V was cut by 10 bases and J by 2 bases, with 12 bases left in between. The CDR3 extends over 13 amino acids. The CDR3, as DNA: TGTGCCAACTCGGACAGTGCTGGAAACACCATATATTTT. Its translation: CANSDSAGNTIYF. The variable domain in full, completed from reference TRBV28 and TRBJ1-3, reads DVKVTQSSRYLVKRTGEKVFLECVQDMDHENMFWYRQDPGLGLRLIYFSYDVKMKEKGDIPEGYSVSREKKERFSLILESASTNQTSMYLCANSDSAGNTIYFGEGSWLTVV.

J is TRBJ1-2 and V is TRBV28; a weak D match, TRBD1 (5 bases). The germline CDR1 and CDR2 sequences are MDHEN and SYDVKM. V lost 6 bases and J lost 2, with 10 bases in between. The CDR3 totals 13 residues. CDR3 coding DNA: TGTGCCAGCAGGGTACAGGACAACTATGGCTACACCTTC. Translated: CASRVQDNYGYTF.

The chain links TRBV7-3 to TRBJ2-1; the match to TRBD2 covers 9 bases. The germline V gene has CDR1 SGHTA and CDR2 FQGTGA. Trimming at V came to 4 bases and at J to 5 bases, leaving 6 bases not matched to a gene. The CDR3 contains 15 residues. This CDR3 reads CASSSGLARNNEQFF. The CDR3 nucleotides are TGTGCCAGCAGCTCCGGACTAGCGCGGAACAATGAGCAGTTCTTC.

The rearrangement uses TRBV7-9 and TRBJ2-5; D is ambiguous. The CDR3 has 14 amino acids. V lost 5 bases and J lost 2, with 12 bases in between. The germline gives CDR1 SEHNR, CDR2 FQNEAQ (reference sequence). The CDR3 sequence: CASSLATSQETQYF. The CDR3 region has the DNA TGTGCCAGCAGCCTCGCCACATCTCAAGAGACCCAGTACTTC.

The CDR3 coding sequence is TGTGCCAGCAGTGAAACCAGGGCCCTTGGCCAGCCCCAGCATTTT. The encoded protein is CASSETRALGQPQHF. The V gene is TRBV6-1, the J gene TRBJ1-5; D is perhaps TRBD1 (5 bases). This CDR3 is 15 amino acids long. Germline V gene sequence: CDR1 MNHNS, CDR2 SASEGT. V was clipped by 2 bases and J by 7 bases, with 15 bases between them.

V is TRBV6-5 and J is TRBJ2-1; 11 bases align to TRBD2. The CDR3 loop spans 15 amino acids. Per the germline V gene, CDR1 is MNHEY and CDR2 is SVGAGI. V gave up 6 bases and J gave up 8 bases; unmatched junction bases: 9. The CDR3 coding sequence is TGTGCCAGCAGGCCCGGGACTAGCGGAGACCATGAGCAGTTCTTC. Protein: CASRPGTSGDHEQFF.

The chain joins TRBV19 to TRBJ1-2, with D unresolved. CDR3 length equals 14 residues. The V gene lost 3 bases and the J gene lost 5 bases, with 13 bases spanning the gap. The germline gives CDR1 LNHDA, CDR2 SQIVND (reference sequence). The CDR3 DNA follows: TGTGCCAGTAGTATCTCGTACAGCCAGTATGGCTACACCTTC. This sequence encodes CASSISYSQYGYTF.